Listed here is a single TCR beta chain. This sample was taken from a study of T cell changes during pregnancy in multiple sclerosis. Data came from immunoSEQ multiplex PCR; TCRdb stores just in-frame clones and leaves some out. The sample has 90,000 to 150,000 clones, approximately 94% seen once. The germline gives CDR1 LNHDA, CDR2 SQIVND (reference sequence). Trimming at V came to 7 bases and at J to 4 bases, leaving 9 bases not matched to a gene. This CDR3 is 14 amino acids long. The J gene is TRBJ1-2, the V gene TRBV19; TRBD1 aligns across 7 bases. This receptor was identified in a female donor with multiple sclerosis, enrolled in a pregnancy study. Sequences were derived from peripheral blood, sampled before pregnancy. The CDR3 bases are TGTGCCAGTACCCCTCTAGGGGACAGCTATGGCTACACCTTC. As protein: CASTPLGDSYGYTF.